This TCR beta chain was sequenced during a study of T cells in Graves' hyperthyroidism and ophthalmopathy. The investigators amplified TCR beta CDR3 regions from RNA transcripts. Researchers ran a first-round RT-PCR on the TCR CDR3 using the HTBI primer set. TCRdb reprocessed the multiplex PCR reads via MiXCR and lists one record per CDR3 protein. The sample carries about 350,000 distinct CDR3 sequences, under 20% recorded once. This clonotype was picked up many times. Hyperthyroidism, newly diagnosed and lasting under 2 months, affected patients aged 18 to 65. The V and J ends lost 0 bases and 3 bases, in that order; junction bases with no gene match: 6. The CDR3 is made up of 16 amino acids. The germline gives CDR1 MNHNS, CDR2 SASEGT.

The rearrangement joins TRBV6-1 to TRBJ2-7; TRBD1 agrees at 9 bases. What was sequenced was blood. The TCR comes from a woman under 30 with Graves' hyperthyroidism. The CDR3 is CASSEAFPGQGYEQYF. The DNA of the CDR3 is TGTGCCAGCAGTGAAGCGTTTCCGGGACAGGGCTACGAGCAGTACTTC.